A selection of T cell receptor beta chains follows, all from one sample in a study of CD8 T cells in Susac syndrome. TCRdb independently ran MiXCR on the immunoSEQ multiplex PCR reads; one entry per CDR3 protein. The sample has about 150,000 distinct CDR3 sequences, roughly 95% seen once. The sequencing input was CD8+ T cells from PBMCs. The receptors come from a human donor with multiple sclerosis. Both conserved end residues are trimmed from each CDR3. Size values are once, few and many counts, or a class for expanded clones, and some rows have none.

v_call: TRBV7-9; j_call: TRBJ1-2; clone_size: .; cdr3_aa: ASSHTGTEANYGYT
v_call: TRBV19; j_call: TRBJ2-5; clone_size: .; cdr3_aa: ASTTTGGETQY
v_call: TRBV7-9; j_call: TRBJ1-1; clone_size: .; cdr3_aa: ASSLAQGGHTEAF
v_call: TRBV6-5; j_call: TRBJ2-1; clone_size: .; cdr3_aa: AVGTGPYNEQF
v_call: TRBV2; j_call: TRBJ1-4; clone_size: .; cdr3_aa: ASSQEDRDFEKLF
v_call: TRBV3-1; j_call: TRBJ2-5; clone_size: .; cdr3_aa: ASSQRDSGGQETQY
v_call: TRBV29-1; j_call: TRBJ2-7; clone_size: .; cdr3_aa: SAFSGSSYEQY
v_call: TRBV20-1; j_call: TRBJ2-7; clone_size: once; cdr3_aa: SARDSLMNYEQY
v_call: TRBV29-1; j_call: TRBJ2-7; clone_size: .; cdr3_aa: SVESQGLFYEQY
v_call: TRBV3-1; j_call: TRBJ2-5; clone_size: .; cdr3_aa: ASSSRTSGRNVEETQY
v_call: TRBV7-9; j_call: TRBJ2-1; clone_size: .; cdr3_aa: ASSPPGGNEQF
v_call: TRBV20-1; j_call: TRBJ2-5; clone_size: .; cdr3_aa: SATPETQY
v_call: TRBV29-1; j_call: TRBJ1-1; clone_size: .; cdr3_aa: SVGNPHRITEAF
v_call: TRBV20-1; j_call: TRBJ2-7; clone_size: .; cdr3_aa: SAEDRERDYEQY
v_call: TRBV19; j_call: TRBJ1-1; clone_size: .; cdr3_aa: ASRTGMGTEAF
v_call: TRBV4-1; j_call: TRBJ2-5; clone_size: .; cdr3_aa: ASSQVGSGGETQY
v_call: TRBV10-3; j_call: TRBJ1-1; clone_size: .; cdr3_aa: AISEAGGNTEAF
v_call: TRBV9; j_call: TRBJ2-1; clone_size: .; cdr3_aa: ASSVEGGALDEQF
v_call: TRBV7-9; j_call: TRBJ1-1; clone_size: .; cdr3_aa: ASRPEMVTEAF
v_call: TRBV15; j_call: TRBJ1-2; clone_size: .; cdr3_aa: ATSRVKEIQDGYT
v_call: TRBV11-2; j_call: TRBJ2-7; clone_size: .; cdr3_aa: ASSLVTGEPYEQY
v_call: TRBV3-1; j_call: TRBJ2-7; clone_size: .; cdr3_aa: ASSQDRDGYYEQY
v_call: TRBV3-1; j_call: TRBJ2-2; clone_size: .; cdr3_aa: ASSQFTGTSRTGELF
v_call: TRBV9; j_call: TRBJ1-5; clone_size: .; cdr3_aa: ASSVETGGQPQH
v_call: TRBV7-9; j_call: TRBJ2-4; clone_size: .; cdr3_aa: ASSADREDIQY
v_call: TRBV12-3/TRBV12-4; j_call: TRBJ2-5; clone_size: .; cdr3_aa: ASSSGLAGGETQY
v_call: TRBV6-5; j_call: TRBJ1-6; clone_size: .; cdr3_aa: ASGQGRYNSPLH
v_call: TRBV6-5; j_call: TRBJ2-5; clone_size: .; cdr3_aa: ASSYSPAGGPEAYQETQY
v_call: TRBV9; j_call: TRBJ2-5; clone_size: .; cdr3_aa: ASSPTGAQETQY
v_call: TRBV4-2; j_call: TRBJ1-2; clone_size: .; cdr3_aa: ASSQRRTGELGYGYT
v_call: TRBV20-1; j_call: TRBJ2-3; clone_size: .; cdr3_aa: SASGIVGGRRTDTQY
v_call: TRBV12-3/TRBV12-4; j_call: TRBJ2-5; clone_size: once; cdr3_aa: ASSRTAETQY
v_call: TRBV30; j_call: TRBJ1-1; clone_size: .; cdr3_aa: AWTLTGNTEAF
v_call: TRBV20-1; j_call: TRBJ1-2; clone_size: .; cdr3_aa: SASSREVGNYGYT
v_call: TRBV7-2; j_call: TRBJ2-1; clone_size: once; cdr3_aa: ASIPREGILPNEQF
v_call: TRBV7-8; j_call: TRBJ1-5; clone_size: .; cdr3_aa: ASTPGGGSNQPQH
v_call: TRBV20-1; j_call: TRBJ2-7; clone_size: .; cdr3_aa: SARQTPYEQY
v_call: TRBV3-1; j_call: TRBJ2-5; clone_size: .; cdr3_aa: ASSQENRAGQY
v_call: TRBV30; j_call: TRBJ2-7; clone_size: .; cdr3_aa: AWSASGRYEQY
v_call: TRBV15; j_call: TRBJ2-1; clone_size: .; cdr3_aa: ATSKSGGANYNEQF
v_call: TRBV27; j_call: TRBJ1-3; clone_size: once; cdr3_aa: ASSYDISGNTIY
v_call: TRBV30; j_call: TRBJ2-3; clone_size: .; cdr3_aa: AYWRGETASTDTQY
v_call: TRBV9; j_call: TRBJ1-1; clone_size: .; cdr3_aa: ASSDGFEAF
v_call: TRBV5-6; j_call: TRBJ2-1; clone_size: .; cdr3_aa: ASSIRGGQF
v_call: TRBV5-6; j_call: TRBJ2-7; clone_size: .; cdr3_aa: ASSFGGGSSYEQY
v_call: TRBV7-2; j_call: TRBJ2-5; clone_size: .; cdr3_aa: ASSWPDLQETQY
v_call: TRBV13; j_call: TRBJ1-1; clone_size: .; cdr3_aa: ASSLELKDTEAF
v_call: TRBV4-1; j_call: TRBJ1-1; clone_size: .; cdr3_aa: ASSQDRGDPNTEAF
v_call: TRBV19; j_call: TRBJ2-5; clone_size: .; cdr3_aa: ASSIGTGATETQY
v_call: TRBV5-1; j_call: TRBJ2-3; clone_size: .; cdr3_aa: ASTTMGLAGSTDTQY
v_call: TRBV29-1; j_call: TRBJ2-1; clone_size: .; cdr3_aa: SVAPPGTGFYNEQF
v_call: TRBV12-5; j_call: TRBJ1-5; clone_size: .; cdr3_aa: ASGLALLDPAEQPQH
v_call: TRBV4-2; j_call: TRBJ2-5; clone_size: .; cdr3_aa: ASSQVGAGEQETQY
v_call: TRBV9; j_call: TRBJ1-2; clone_size: .; cdr3_aa: ASSGLETGGYGYT
v_call: TRBV28; j_call: TRBJ1-2; clone_size: .; cdr3_aa: ASSPSDRGRGYT